This T cell receptor (beta chain) was observed in a study of T cell repertoires in cytomegalovirus infection. Study-wide background: The study used recently identified HLA-C-restricted and well-studied HLA-B-restricted CMV epitopes. Shared public TCR beta signatures pointed to both CMV infection and a matching HLA type. Study-wide results and limits: CMV-specific HLA-C-restricted TCR beta clonotypes dominated the ex vivo response. Cumulative public TCR beta family frequency identified carriers of CMV plus the relevant HLA.

Germline assignment: CDR1 SGHVS and CDR2 FNYEAQ. The CDR3 has 15 residues. V gave up 5 bases and J gave up 3 bases; unmatched junction bases: 5. This clonotype was counted a few times. Its antigen is undetermined. TCRdb analysed the reads with MiXCR anew, one entry per CDR3 protein. Here the sample spans a few hundred thousand distinct CDR3 sequences, about 42% being singletons. The clonotype comes from a human donor in good health (CMV status not recorded). Some clones in this sample may be carry-over from other donors' samples. The chain joins TRBV7-6 to TRBJ2-1; 9 nucleotides line up with TRBD2. Sequenced here: cultured PBMCs, sampled from culture after CMV antigen stimulation. The CDR3 DNA reads TGTGCCAGCAGCGCGGGACTAGCCATCTACAATGAGCAGTTCTTC. Translating gives CASSAGLAIYNEQFF.